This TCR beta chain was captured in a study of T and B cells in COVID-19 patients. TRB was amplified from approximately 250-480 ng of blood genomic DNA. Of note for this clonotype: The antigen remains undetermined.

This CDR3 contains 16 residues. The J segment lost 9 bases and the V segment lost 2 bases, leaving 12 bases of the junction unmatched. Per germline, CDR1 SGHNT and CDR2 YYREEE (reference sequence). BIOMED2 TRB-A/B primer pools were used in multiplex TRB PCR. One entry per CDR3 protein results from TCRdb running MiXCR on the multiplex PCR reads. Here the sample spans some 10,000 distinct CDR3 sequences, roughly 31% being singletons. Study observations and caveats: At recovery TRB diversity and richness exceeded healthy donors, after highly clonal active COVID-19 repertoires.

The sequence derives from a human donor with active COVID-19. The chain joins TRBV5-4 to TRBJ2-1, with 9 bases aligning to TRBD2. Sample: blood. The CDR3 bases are TGTGCCAGCAGCTTCTGGCGGGGGGGCCGAGGGGGTGAGCAGTTCTTC. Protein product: CASSFWRGGRGGEQFF.